This T cell receptor (beta chain) was captured in a study of T-cell reconstitution after alpha-beta-depleted transplantation in children. Unique molecular identifiers were incorporated when the TCRbeta library was constructed. In TCRdb, the PCR reads were re-called with MiXCR into one record per CDR3 protein. This sample has about 300,000 distinct CDR3 sequences, with about 9.4% found just once. Trimming took off 4 bases at V and 1 base at J, with 7 bases between the two ends. This CDR3 has 14 residues. Germline loops: CDR1 SNHLY, CDR2 FYNNEI. The table lists this clonotype with many counts. The TCR comes from a boy under two years old with acute myeloid leukemia, due to receive a stem cell transplant. This chain links TRBV2 with TRBJ2-2; the D is unclear. Sequencing was performed on PBMCs, taken before TCRalphabeta/CD19-depleted stem cell transplant. This chain's CDR3 is CASSGGENTGELFF. CDR3 bases: TGTGCCAGCAGTGGGGGTGAGAACACCGGGGAGCTGTTTTTT.